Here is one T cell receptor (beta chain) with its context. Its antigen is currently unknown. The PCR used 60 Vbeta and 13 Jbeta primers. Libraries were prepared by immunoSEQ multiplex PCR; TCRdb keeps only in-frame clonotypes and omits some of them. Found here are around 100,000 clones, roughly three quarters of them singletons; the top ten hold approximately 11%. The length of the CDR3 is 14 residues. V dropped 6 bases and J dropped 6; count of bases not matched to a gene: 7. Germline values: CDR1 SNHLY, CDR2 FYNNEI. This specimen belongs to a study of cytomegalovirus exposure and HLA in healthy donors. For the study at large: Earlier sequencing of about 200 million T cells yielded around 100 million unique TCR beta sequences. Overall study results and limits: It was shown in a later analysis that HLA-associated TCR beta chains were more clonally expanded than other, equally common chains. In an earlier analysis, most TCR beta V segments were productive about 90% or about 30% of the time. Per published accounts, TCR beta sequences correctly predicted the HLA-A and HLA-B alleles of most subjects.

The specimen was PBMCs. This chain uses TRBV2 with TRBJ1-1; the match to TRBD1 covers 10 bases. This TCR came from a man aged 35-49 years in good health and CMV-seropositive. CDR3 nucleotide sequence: TGTGCCAGCAGAGGGACAGGGGAGGGCTCTGAAGCTTTCTTT. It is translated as CASRGTGEGSEAFF.